This passage covers 29 T cell receptor beta chains from one sample sequenced in a study of a mutant IDH1 vaccine in newly diagnosed glioma. Assay used: immunoSEQ multiplex PCR; TCRdb lists only in-frame clones, some missing. The sample records 30,000 to 35,000 clones, about nine tenths being singletons. No antigens are known for them. Time point meaning: week 47, end of study. Vaccine doses each comprised 300 ug of mutant IDH1 20-mer peptide, with topical imiquimod. The sample here was PBMCs, taken from a glioma patient whose treatment included an IDH1 peptide vaccine. The receptors originated from a man aged 35-49 years with glioma.

V is TRBV5-1 and J is TRBJ1-1; weak D call: TRBD1 (5 bases). Germline CDR1 reads SGHRS; CDR2 reads YFSETQ. This CDR3 has 14 amino acids. The germline V and J ends were trimmed by 2 bases and 7 bases, with 15 bases remaining between them. CDR3 amino acids: CASSLGVDVGEAFF. CDR3 DNA: TGCGCCAGCAGCTTAGGGGTGGACGTAGGTGAAGCTTTCTTT.

The gene calls are TRBV2 and TRBJ1-1; 9 nucleotides agree with TRBD1. Germline V gene lookup returns CDR1 SNHLY and CDR2 FYNNEI. This CDR3 is 18 amino acids long. With V trimmed by 7 bases and J by 3 bases, 18 bases remained unmatched. The CDR3 is CASISAGTGWLEYTEAFF. The DNA of the CDR3 is TGTGCCAGCATCAGCGCCGGGACAGGGTGGTTAGAGTACACTGAAGCTTTCTTT.

As DNA, the CDR3 is TGTGCCAGCAGTTTAGTGGGACTAGCGGGAGCTAGAGGCTACGAGCAGTACTTC. This translates into CASSLVGLAGARGYEQYF. This sequence joins TRBV28 and TRBJ2-7; 14 bases agree with TRBD2. Germline values: CDR1 MDHEN, CDR2 SYDVKM. This CDR3 is 18 amino acids long. Trimming removed 2 bases from V and 3 bases from J; junction bases left unmatched: 9. Drawing the rest from reference TRBV28 and TRBJ2-7, the complete variable domain is DVKVTQSSRYLVKRTGEKVFLECVQDMDHENMFWYRQDPGLGLRLIYFSYDVKMKEKGDIPEGYSVSREKKERFSLILESASTNQTSMYLCASSLVGLAGARGYEQYFGPGTRLTVT.

J is TRBJ2-5 and V is TRBV9; weak D call: TRBD2 (5 bases). Germline V gene sequence: CDR1 SGDLS, CDR2 YYNGEE. V shed 5 bases and J shed 2 bases, with 16 bases lying between them. There are 15 residues in the CDR3. The CDR3 DNA reads as TGTGCCAGCAGTGAGGGAAGGGCACAACAAGAGACCCAGTACTTC. Translation gives CASSEGRAQQETQYF.

The V gene is TRBV6-5, the J gene TRBJ1-6, with unresolved D. The length of the CDR3 is 13 residues. Deletions cut 5 bases from V and 9 bases from J, with 11 bases between. Germline V gene lookup returns CDR1 MNHEY and CDR2 SVGAGI. CDR3 bases: TGTGCCAGCAGTCGGCAGGAATTTTCACCCCTCCACTTT. The encoded protein is CASSRQEFSPLHF.

The J gene is TRBJ2-2, the V gene TRBV6-4; 8 positions agree with TRBD1. J was trimmed by 0 bases and V by 3 bases; bases with no gene match: 9. CDR3 size: 18 residues. Germline-derived CDR1 and CDR2 are MRHNA and SNTAGT. DNA for the CDR3: TGTGCCAGCAGTGATGCAGGGGGCTCTTTCGCGAACACCGGGGAGCTGTTTTTT. Translating it yields CASSDAGGSFANTGELFF.

The V and J genes are TRBV5-1 and TRBJ2-2; TRBD2 matches at 7 bases. With 4 bases clipped from V and 1 base from J, the junction kept 4 bases outside the gene matches. Germline V CDR1 and CDR2: SGHRS, YFSETQ. CDR3 length: 15 amino acids. This CDR3 reads CASSPGGRNTGELFF. The CDR3 nucleotides are TGCGCCAGCAGCCCGGGGGGACGGAACACCGGGGAGCTGTTTTTT.

The chain couples TRBV7-9 to TRBJ1-2, with D maybe TRBD1 (5 bases). The CDR3 spans 18 residues. The V end was cut by 4 bases, the J end by 7 bases, with 28 bases between. Germline V gives CDR1 SEHNR, CDR2 FQNEAQ (reference sequence). This CDR3 is CASSWPTGTLEADSGYTF. The DNA for the CDR3 is TGTGCCAGCAGCTGGCCCACGGGGACCCTAGAGGCAGACTCTGGCTACACCTTC.

The chain recombines TRBV2 with TRBJ1-2; 7 nucleotides line up with TRBD1. This CDR3 is 13 amino acids long. Trimming cost V 5 bases and J 6 bases; bases outside gene matches: 6. The germline V gene encodes CDR1 SNHLY and CDR2 FYNNEI. As DNA, the CDR3 is TGTGCCAGCAGTCCCGACAGGGATCATGGCTACACCTTC. It yields the protein CASSPDRDHGYTF.

The V and J genes are TRBV4-1 and TRBJ1-4, with TRBD1 matching over 9 bases. V shed 0 bases, J shed 8 bases, and the junction held 7 bases outside the gene matches. Germline values: CDR1 MGHRA, CDR2 YSYEKL. The CDR3 totals 16 residues. In DNA form, the CDR3 reads TGCGCCAGCAGCCAAGAGCGACAGGGGGGACGAGAAAAACTGTTTTTT. Translated, it gives CASSQERQGGREKLFF.

The genes are TRBV18 and TRBJ2-4, with 8 bases that match TRBD1. Germline loops: CDR1 KGHSH, CDR2 LQKENI. The CDR3 covers 14 residues. V shed 3 bases and J 7 bases; nucleotides not matched to a gene: 5. This chain's CDR3 is CASSPERTGNIQYF. The CDR3 DNA follows: TGTGCCAGCTCACCGGAACGGACAGGGAACATTCAGTACTTC.

This clone was picked up one time. The chain couples TRBV5-6 to TRBJ1-1; a possible D gene is TRBD1 (5 bases). Germline values: CDR1 SGHDT, CDR2 YYEEEE. The CDR3 contains 16 residues. The V and J ends lost 3 bases and 4 bases respectively, with 19 bases between them. CDR3 loop: CASSSQGAWSGTEAFF. DNA of the CDR3: TGTGCCAGCAGCTCCCAGGGAGCCTGGTCGGGCACTGAAGCTTTCTTT.

The chain recombines TRBV19 with TRBJ2-5; D may match TRBD1 or TRBD2 (5 bases each). This CDR3 has 12 residues. CDR1 is LNHDA, CDR2 SQIVND, per germline (reference sequence). The ends were cut back, 4 bases at V and 11 bases at J, with 14 bases in the middle. CDR3 protein: CASSRDLSSQYF. CDR3 nucleotide sequence: TGTGCCAGTAGTAGGGACCTGAGTTCTCAGTACTTC.

The rearrangement joins TRBV9 to TRBJ2-3; D unclear. V was clipped by 3 bases and J by 3 bases, with 14 bases between them. CDR3 length equals 15 residues. Germline CDR1 reads SGDLS; CDR2 reads YYNGEE. As DNA, the CDR3 is TGTGCCAGCAGCGGTCATAGATTCGTGACAGATACGCAGTATTTT. It is translated as CASSGHRFVTDTQYF.

The chain combines TRBV19 with TRBJ2-2, with D unclear. CDR1 and CDR2 (germline): LNHDA, SQIVND (reference sequence). The germline V and J ends were trimmed by 7 bases and 1 base, with 10 bases remaining between them. This CDR3 is 14 amino acids long. This chain's CDR3 is CASTLDRNTGELFF. In nucleotides, the CDR3 is TGTGCCAGTACCCTGGACCGGAACACCGGGGAGCTGTTTTTT. Full variable domain (remainder filled in from reference TRBV19 and TRBJ2-2): DGGITQSPKYLFRKEGQNVTLSCEQNLNHDAMYWYRQDPGQGLRLIYYSQIVNDFQKGDIAEGYSVSREKKESFPLTVTSAQKNPTAFYLCASTLDRNTGELFFGEGSRLTVL.

The rearrangement joins TRBV7-9 to TRBJ2-2; D possibly corresponds to TRBD1 (6 bases). V was clipped by 5 bases and J by 7 bases, with 17 bases between them. Germline assignment: CDR1 SEHNR and CDR2 FQNEAQ (reference sequence). The CDR3 is made up of 15 amino acids. The CDR3 DNA sequence: TGTGCCAGCAGCCGAGGGGGTATGTTTGGCGGGGAGCTGTTTTTT. It encodes CASSRGGMFGGELFF. Filled out from reference TRBV7-9 and TRBJ2-2, the complete variable domain reads DTGVSQNPRHKITKRGQNVTFRCDPISEHNRLYWYRQTLGQGPEFLTYFQNEAQLEKSRLLSDRFSAERPKGSFSTLEIQRTEQGDSAMYLCASSRGGMFGGELFFGEGSRLTVL.

CDR3 coding DNA: TGTGCCTGGAGTCCTCGAGGGACAGGGTCCGTTGGCTACACCTTC. Translating gives CAWSPRGTGSVGYTF. The chain combines TRBV30 with TRBJ1-2, with 9 bases fitting TRBD1. Germline V lookup: CDR1 GTSNPN, CDR2 SVGIG (reference sequence). The CDR3 length is 15 residues. V lost 2 bases, J lost 7 bases, and 11 bases stayed unmatched.

J is TRBJ2-5 and V is TRBV14, with D maybe TRBD1 (6 bases). Germline CDR1 is SGHDN and CDR2 is FVKESK. The V and J ends lost 3 bases and 5 bases respectively, with 13 bases between them. The CDR3 spans 14 residues. CDR3 region: CASSQTGIWETQYF. The CDR3 DNA is TGTGCCAGCAGCCAGACAGGAATTTGGGAGACCCAGTACTTC.

Only one count was recorded for this clone. The chain employs TRBV15 and TRBJ2-3; a possible D gene is TRBD2 (7 bases). The germline gives CDR1 LNHNV, CDR2 YYDKDF (reference sequence). The CDR3 has 17 amino acids. V lost 3 bases and J lost 3, with 19 bases in between. The CDR3 DNA is TGTGCCACCAGCAGGGATCACTCCAGGGGAGGGACAGATACGCAGTATTTT. The encoded protein is CATSRDHSRGGTDTQYF.

This chain uses TRBV28 with TRBJ1-1; D might be TRBD1 (5 bases). V lost 6 bases to trimming and J lost 5 bases, with 10 bases between them. Germline V CDR1 and CDR2: MDHEN, SYDVKM. This CDR3 comprises 12 residues. The CDR3 nucleotides are TGTGCCAGCAGGGGCAGGGTGACTGAAGCTTTCTTT. This sequence encodes CASRGRVTEAFF.

V is TRBV6-1 and J is TRBJ2-3; no clear D gene. Germline assignment: CDR1 MNHNS and CDR2 SASEGT. This CDR3 is 13 amino acids long. Trimming shortened V by 7 bases and J by 10 bases, and 18 bases separated the two germline ends. Here the CDR3 reads CASKEGLTRSQYF. The CDR3 nucleotides are TGTGCCAGCAAAGAAGGCCTGACCCGATCGCAGTATTTT.

V is TRBV28 and J is TRBJ2-3; 8 nucleotides align to TRBD2. Germline CDR1 and CDR2: MDHEN and SYDVKM. The ends lost 1 base at V and 3 bases at J; junction bases unmatched: 6. This CDR3 is built from 16 residues. CDR3 in amino acids: CASSLFGSGGTDTQYF. The CDR3 DNA follows: TGTGCCAGCAGTTTATTCGGGAGCGGGGGTACAGATACGCAGTATTTT.

The chain combines TRBV19 with TRBJ2-7, with 9 bases aligning to TRBD1. With 3 bases clipped from V and 0 bases from J, the junction kept 3 bases outside the gene matches. This CDR3 has 15 amino acids. Germline CDR1 LNHDA, CDR2 SQIVND (reference sequence). CDR3 amino acids: CASSIGTGFSYEQYF. The CDR3 DNA reads TGTGCCAGTAGTATCGGGACAGGGTTCTCCTACGAGCAGTACTTC.

This chain uses TRBV28 with TRBJ1-3; the D is unclear. V lost 5 bases and J lost 4, with 12 bases in between. The CDR3 is made up of 14 amino acids. Germline V CDR1 and CDR2: MDHEN, SYDVKM. CDR3 sequence reads: CASSRFAGGNTIYF. The CDR3, as DNA: TGTGCCAGCAGTAGATTTGCAGGCGGAAACACCATATATTTT.

The rearrangement uses TRBV18 and TRBJ2-7, with D maybe TRBD2 (6 bases). Trimming left V 3 bases short and J 2 bases short, with 11 bases between. CDR1 is KGHSH and CDR2 is LQKENI in the germline V gene. The CDR3 spans 14 residues. CDR3 DNA sequence: TGTGCCAGCTCACCTTTGGGACTTGCCTACGAGCAGTACTTC. Translating it yields CASSPLGLAYEQYF.

Of note for this clone: The sample holds other DNA sequences that translate to the same CDR3. V gene TRBV6-4 combines with J gene TRBJ1-5; no reliable D call. The germline CDR1 and CDR2 sequences are MRHNA and SNTAGT. V was trimmed by 4 bases and J by 0 bases, leaving 4 bases between them. This CDR3 comprises 13 residues. The CDR3 nucleotides are TGTGCCAGCAGTGTTGATAGCAATCAGCCCCAGCATTTT. This translates into CASSVDSNQPQHF.

This chain links TRBV2 with TRBJ2-6, with D uncertain. CDR1 is SNHLY, CDR2 FYNNEI, per germline. V dropped 2 bases and J dropped 9 bases, with 2 bases sitting between them. This CDR3 is built from 11 residues. For the CDR3, the DNA is TGTGCCAGCAGTGAACGCAACGTCCTGACTTTC. Protein: CASSERNVLTF.

This sequence joins TRBV19 and TRBJ1-5, with D perhaps matching TRBD1 (5 bases). Trimming removed 5 bases at V and 11 bases at J, with 16 bases between. CDR3 length: 13 amino acids. Looked up from germline, CDR1 is LNHDA and CDR2 is SQIVND (reference sequence). The CDR3 spells CASSPTGTPAQHF. In DNA form, the CDR3 reads TGTGCCAGTAGTCCTACGGGGACGCCGGCCCAGCATTTT.

V gene TRBV23-1 combines with J gene TRBJ2-7; D perhaps matches TRBD2 (6 bases). TRBV23-1 counts as an open reading frame of uncertain function. This CDR3 spans 13 amino acids. Trimming stripped 4 bases from V and 5 bases from J, with 12 bases between. In DNA form, the CDR3 reads TGCGCCAGCAGTCCCCTAACGGGGGACGAGCAGTACGTC. The encoded protein is CASSPLTGDEQYV.